One and the same sample provided the 22 T cell receptor beta chains below, sequenced in a study of neoadjuvant nivolumab and ipilimumab in lung cancer (dated by TCRdb to the early 2020s). The library was built by means of the immunoSEQ multiplex PCR assay. The source is immuneACCESS, and TCRdb retained only in-frame sequences with V and J called. Part of the clones is not carried over; for the studies checked, unresolved V genes explain less than half of this, and the remainder is unexplained. The sample has approximately 20,000 clones on record, approximately 87% of them singletons. The ten largest clonotypes hold more than 2% of the sample. Interpreted using the paper, the time point label stands for: pretherapy, before neoadjuvant immune checkpoint inhibitors. This sample comprised peripheral blood, obtained before neoadjuvant nivolumab, alone or with ipilimumab. The receptors originated from an adult with non-small cell lung cancer.

This rearrangement joins TRBV7-2 to TRBJ2-1; 8 nucleotides match TRBD2. The CDR3 totals 15 residues. The junction had 7 bases not matched to a gene; V was cut back by 2 bases and J by 7 bases. The germline V gene has CDR1 SGHTA and CDR2 FQGNSA. The CDR3 DNA is TGTGCCAGCAGCTTAACTAGCGGTTTGGCTAATGAGCAGTTCTTC. Its protein product is CASSLTSGLANEQFF.

This rearrangement joins TRBV29-1 to TRBJ1-2; D gene uncertain. The CDR3 has 14 amino acids. Germline CDR1 is SQVTM and CDR2 is ANQGSEA. V gave up 5 bases and J gave up 1 base, with 14 bases separating them. CDR3 sequence reads: CSVFGQSNNYGYTF. CDR3 nucleotides: TGCAGCGTTTTCGGGCAGAGCAATAACTATGGCTACACCTTC.

CDR3 residues: CASSWSDEQYF. The DNA of the CDR3 is TGCGCCAGCAGCTGGTCCGACGAGCAGTACTTC. V is TRBV5-1 and J is TRBJ2-7, with D uncertain. The CDR3 runs to 11 residues. V gave up 3 bases and J gave up 5 bases, with 6 bases separating them. Germline CDR1 reads SGHRS; CDR2 reads YFSETQ.

The V gene is TRBV29-1, the J gene TRBJ1-2; D possibly corresponds to TRBD1 (6 bases). The germline CDR1 and CDR2 sequences are SQVTM and ANQGSEA. This CDR3 contains 12 residues. The CDR3 protein is CTIEDRTYGYTF. CDR3 coding DNA: TGCACCATAGAGGACAGAACCTATGGCTACACCTTC. Variable domain in full (rest from reference TRBV29-1 and TRBJ1-2): SAVISQKPSRDICQRGTSLTIQCQVDSQVTMMFWYRQQPGQSLTLIATANQGSEATYESGFVIDKFPISRPNLTFSTLTVSNMSPEDSSIYLCTIEDRTYGYTFGSGTRLTVV.

The chain recombines TRBV5-1 with TRBJ2-2; D ambiguous. The CDR3 is 14 residues long. CDR1 and CDR2 (germline): SGHRS, YFSETQ. V was cut by 3 bases and J by 1 base, with 7 bases left in between. The DNA of the CDR3 is TGCGCCAGCAGCTCGTTCCGGAACACCGGGGAGCTGTTTTTT. Its protein is CASSSFRNTGELFF.

The chain recombines TRBV30 with TRBJ2-7; 14 nucleotides agree with TRBD2. The trim removed 3 bases at V and 7 bases at J, leaving 8 bases unmatched. The CDR3 loop spans 15 amino acids. Germline lookup yields CDR1 GTSNPN and CDR2 SVGIG (reference sequence). CDR3 region: CAWSGTSGSPGEQYF. DNA for the CDR3: TGTGCCTGGAGCGGGACTAGCGGGAGTCCTGGGGAGCAGTACTTC.

The V gene is TRBV4-2, the J gene TRBJ1-2, with D perhaps matching TRBD1 (5 bases). This CDR3 is built from 17 residues. V dropped 0 bases and J dropped 4 bases, with 18 bases sitting between them. Germline V gives CDR1 LGHNA, CDR2 YNFKEQ. This CDR3 is CASSQEIAGRASYGYTF. CDR3 bases: TGTGCCAGCAGCCAAGAGATCGCCGGCAGGGCCTCCTATGGCTACACCTTC.

This clone was counted between two and nine times. J is TRBJ2-3 and V is TRBV5-4, with D possibly being TRBD2 (5 bases). This CDR3 spans 14 amino acids. CDR1 is SGHNT, CDR2 YYREEE, per germline (reference sequence). V lost 1 base, J lost 5 bases, and 11 bases lay in between. CDR3 protein: CASSLRLSGDTQYF. As DNA, the CDR3 is TGTGCCAGCAGCTTGAGACTAAGCGGAGATACGCAGTATTTT.

This clone came up once. The CDR3 DNA is TGTGCCAGCTCCCAATCAGCCGGAGGGGCCACTGAAGCTTTCTTT. Its protein is CASSQSAGGATEAFF. The chain carries TRBV18 and TRBJ1-1, with D perhaps matching TRBD1 (5 bases). Germline CDR1 is KGHSH and CDR2 is LQKENI. V dropped 6 bases and J dropped 4 bases, with 18 bases sitting between them. The CDR3 is 15 residues long.

The chain recombines TRBV30 with TRBJ1-1; no clear D. This CDR3 contains 13 residues. Trimming removed 0 bases at V and 1 base at J, with 6 bases between. Germline V gene sequence: CDR1 GTSNPN, CDR2 SVGIG (reference sequence). The CDR3 DNA follows: TGTGCCTGGAGTGTTGGAGCGAACACTGAAGCTTTCTTT. Encoded protein: CAWSVGANTEAFF.

The genes are TRBV30 and TRBJ1-4, with 9 bases matching TRBD1. The ends lost 0 bases at V and 7 bases at J; junction bases unmatched: 6. The CDR3 contains 15 residues. Germline V CDR1 and CDR2: GTSNPN, SVGIG (reference sequence). DNA for the CDR3: TGTGCCTGGAGTGTAAAACAGGGGGCTGGTGAAAAACTGTTTTTT. Translated, it gives CAWSVKQGAGEKLFF.

V and J are TRBV5-1 and TRBJ2-3; tentatively, D is TRBD2 (5 bases). The CDR3 contains 15 residues. V was pared by 5 bases and J by 1 base, with 14 bases between. Germline V CDR1 and CDR2: SGHRS, YFSETQ. The CDR3 DNA follows: TGCGCCAGCAGATTTGACGGGATCCGCACAGATACGCAGTATTTT. Translated, it gives CASRFDGIRTDTQYF.

V usage is TRBV9 and J usage is TRBJ2-7; D tentatively reads TRBD1 or TRBD2 (5 bases each). Looked up from germline, CDR1 is SGDLS and CDR2 is YYNGEE. CDR3 size: 14 residues. V was shortened by 7 bases and J by 5 bases, with 19 bases between the two germline ends. The CDR3 reads CASGPGTPGNEQYF. The CDR3 nucleotides read TGTGCCAGCGGACCCGGGACCCCCGGCAACGAGCAGTACTTC.

The chain combines TRBV2 with TRBJ1-1; D is uncertain. The CDR3 is 13 residues long. Looked up from germline, CDR1 is SNHLY and CDR2 is FYNNEI. V dropped 7 bases and J dropped 3 bases, with 12 bases sitting between them. The CDR3 here is CASMGDRDTEAFF. The CDR3, as DNA: TGTGCCAGCATGGGCGATCGGGACACTGAAGCTTTCTTT.

The gene calls are TRBV7-3 and TRBJ2-5; 8 bases are a match to TRBD1. There are 15 residues in the CDR3. Germline values: CDR1 SGHTA, CDR2 FQGTGA. With 5 bases clipped from V and 5 bases from J, the junction kept 10 bases outside the gene matches. CDR3 sequence (DNA): TGTGCCAGCAGCCGACAGGGGTCGGTTGGGGAGACCCAGTACTTC. Amino acids: CASSRQGSVGETQYF.

The chain is built from TRBV19 and TRBJ1-5; the D is unclear. Germline CDR1 reads LNHDA; CDR2 reads SQIVND (reference sequence). This CDR3 comprises 14 residues. V lost 7 bases, J lost 3 bases, and 13 bases lay in between. CDR3 protein: CASTHGRDNQPQHF. For the CDR3, the DNA is TGTGCCAGTACCCATGGACGGGACAATCAGCCCCAGCATTTT.

This chain links TRBV5-1 with TRBJ2-1; D is perhaps TRBD1 or TRBD2 (5 bases each). The V gene lost 0 bases and the J gene lost 3 bases, with 10 bases spanning the gap. The V gene's germline CDR1 is SGHRS and CDR2 YFSETQ. CDR3 size: 15 residues. The CDR3 DNA reads TGCGCCAGCAGCTTGGGGGGGACCCACTACAATGAGCAGTTCTTC. Amino acid sequence: CASSLGGTHYNEQFF.

The CDR3 DNA is TGCGCCAGCAGCTGGGGGGTAACTCCTGAAGCTTTCTTT. Its protein product is CASSWGVTPEAFF. The J gene is TRBJ1-1, the V gene TRBV4-1, with D tentatively TRBD1 (5 bases). Germline V gene lookup returns CDR1 MGHRA and CDR2 YSYEKL. This CDR3 has 13 residues. The germline V and J ends were trimmed by 5 bases and 6 bases, with 13 bases remaining between them.

This chain links TRBV29-1 with TRBJ2-7; TRBD1 matches at 10 bases. The CDR3 spans 14 residues. Trimming cost V 5 bases and J 5 bases; bases outside gene matches: 9. Looked up from germline, CDR1 is SQVTM and CDR2 is ANQGSEA. The CDR3 sequence is CSVRGGTGVHEQYF. CDR3 bases: TGCAGCGTTAGGGGCGGGACAGGGGTCCACGAGCAGTACTTC.

The chain employs TRBV13 and TRBJ2-7; maybe TRBD2 (5 bases). This CDR3 has 12 residues. CDR1 is PRHDT and CDR2 is FYEKMQ in the germline V gene (reference sequence). The ends were cut back, 5 bases at V and 4 bases at J, with 9 bases in the middle. This CDR3 is CASSARGYEQYF. In nucleotides, the CDR3 is TGTGCCAGCAGCGCCCGGGGTTACGAGCAGTACTTC.

The J gene is TRBJ2-3, the V gene TRBV6-5, with 8 bases matching TRBD2. Germline CDR1 and CDR2: MNHEY and SVGAGI. This CDR3 comprises 16 residues. The V and J ends lost 2 bases and 2 bases, in that order; junction bases with no gene match: 6. The CDR3 loop reads CASSYVAGKTTDTQYF. CDR3 DNA: TGTGCCAGCAGTTACGTAGCGGGAAAAACCACAGATACGCAGTATTTT.

This clone was counted between two and nine times. The chain carries TRBV5-1 and TRBJ1-2, with D tentatively TRBD1 (5 bases). The CDR3 totals 14 residues. The V and J ends lost 0 bases and 7 bases respectively, with 13 bases between them. The germline V gene has CDR1 SGHRS and CDR2 YFSETQ. The DNA for the CDR3 is TGCGCCAGCAGCTTGGGAGGGGACGAGGTTGGCTACACCTTC. The encoded protein is CASSLGGDEVGYTF.